A selection of T cell receptor beta chains follows, all from one sample in a study of shared clonotypes between healthy human individuals. Measured with immunoSEQ multiplex PCR; TCRdb has only the in-frame clones, and not every one. The data show 1.5 million to 2.5 million clones, roughly 95% seen once. The specimen was naive CD8+ T cells sorted from blood. These receptors originate from a man between 18 and 35 years old in good health. CDR3s include the opening cysteine and the closing phenylalanine or tryptophan. The D gene is left open where the match is weak. Size tells how often a clone was seen (once, few, many) or the class of an expanded clone, and some rows leave it out.

TRBJ2-2 | TRBV4-1 | TRBD1 | NA | TGCGCCAGCAGCCCGGCTGGACAGGGAACGAACACCGGGGAGCTGTTTTTT | CASSPAGQGTNTGELFF
TRBJ1-1 | TRBV27 | NA | once | TGTGCCAGCAGAACGACACCAAGCACTGAAGCTTTCTTT | CASRTTPSTEAFF
TRBJ2-2 | TRBV19 | NA | NA | TGTGCCAGTAGTATCGGGGGACCAACGGACGGGGAGCTGTTTTTT | CASSIGGPTDGELFF
TRBJ1-1 | TRBV4-1 | NA | NA | TGCGCCAGCAGCCAAAAAGGCGGAGCTGAAGCTTTCTTT | CASSQKGGAEAFF
TRBJ2-3 | TRBV11-2 | NA | NA | TGTGCCAGCAGCTTTGTGGGCAGTACCACAGATACGCAGTATTTT | CASSFVGSTTDTQYF
TRBJ1-4 | TRBV15 | NA | NA | TGTGCCACCAGCAGAGACAGAGGAGAAAAACTGTTTTTT | CATSRDRGEKLFF
TRBJ1-1 | TRBV10-1 | TRBD1 | NA | TGCGCCAGCAGTAGACAGGGCCGCACTGAAGCTTTCTTT | CASSRQGRTEAFF
TRBJ2-2 | TRBV2 | NA | NA | TGTGCCAGCACTTACACCGGGGAGCTGTTTTTT | CASTYTGELFF
TRBJ2-7 | TRBV5-4 | TRBD2 | NA | TGTGCCAGCAGCCGCAGCGGGGCCTCCTACGAGCAGTACTTC | CASSRSGASYEQYF
TRBJ2-3 | TRBV6-5 | TRBD2 | NA | TGTGCCAGCAGTTACAGCGGGGACAGCACAGATACGCAGTATTTT | CASSYSGDSTDTQYF
TRBJ1-5 | TRBV6-1 | NA | NA | TGTGCCAGCAGTGAATGGGGGGGCTTTGGCGGGGATCAGCCCCAGCATTTT | CASSEWGGFGGDQPQHF
TRBJ1-1 | TRBV29-1 | NA | NA | TGCAGCTTTCTGGAAGTTGTTGGAACTGAAGCTTTCTTT | CSFLEVVGTEAFF
TRBJ1-5 | TRBV6-1 | TRBD1 | NA | TGTGCCAGCGACCCCAGGACAGGGAATCAGCCCCAGCATTTT | CASDPRTGNQPQHF
TRBJ2-7 | TRBV7-9 | NA | NA | TGTGCCAGCGGAAACTACGAGCAGTACTTC | CASGNYEQYF
TRBJ2-7 | TRBV9 | NA | NA | TGTGCCAGCAGCCCCGGGACTTTACCCTACGAGCAGTACTTC | CASSPGTLPYEQYF
TRBJ2-7 | TRBV28 | TRBD1 | NA | TGTGCCAGCAGTTCGCCGGGACAGGGTCCTGGCGAGCAGTACTTC | CASSSPGQGPGEQYF
TRBJ2-7 | TRBV7-9 | NA | once | TGTGCCAGCAGCTTATACCAAGTTGAACCCGGGCACGAGCAGTACTTC | CASSLYQVEPGHEQYF
TRBJ1-1 | TRBV28 | TRBD1 | NA | TGTGCCAGCAGTCTGACAGGGTCCGATCGAAACACTGAAGCTTTCTTT | CASSLTGSDRNTEAFF
TRBJ1-6 | TRBV14 | NA | NA | TGTGCCAGCAGCCAAGTAGTTAACGAGCCGAATTCACCCCTCCACTTT | CASSQVVNEPNSPLHF
TRBJ2-7 | TRBV12-5 | NA | NA | TGTGCTAGTGGTTTGGCCCTAGTGAGGGAGCAGTACTTC | CASGLALVREQYF